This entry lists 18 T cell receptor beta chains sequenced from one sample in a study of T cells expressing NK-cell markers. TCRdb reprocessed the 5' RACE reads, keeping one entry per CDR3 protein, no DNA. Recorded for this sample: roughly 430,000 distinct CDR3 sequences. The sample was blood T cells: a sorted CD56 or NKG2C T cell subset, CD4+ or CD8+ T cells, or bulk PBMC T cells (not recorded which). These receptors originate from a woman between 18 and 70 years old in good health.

CDR3: CAASQAANEQFF. This chain connects TRBV10-3 to TRBJ2-1. Germline loops: CDR1 ENHRY, CDR2 SYGVKD. This CDR3 has 12 residues.

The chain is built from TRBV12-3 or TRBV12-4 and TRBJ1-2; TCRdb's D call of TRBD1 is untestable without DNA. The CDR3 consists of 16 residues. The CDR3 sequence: CASSSPTSNRARGYTF.

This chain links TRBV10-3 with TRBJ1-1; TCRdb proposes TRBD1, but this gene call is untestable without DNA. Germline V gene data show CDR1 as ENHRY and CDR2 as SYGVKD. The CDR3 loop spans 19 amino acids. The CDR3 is CAISDLRDRDRDTSSEAFF.

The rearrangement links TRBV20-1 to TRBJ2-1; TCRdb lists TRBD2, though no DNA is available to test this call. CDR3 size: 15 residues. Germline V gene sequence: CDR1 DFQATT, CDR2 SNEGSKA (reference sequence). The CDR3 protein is CSARTAGGVYNEQFF.

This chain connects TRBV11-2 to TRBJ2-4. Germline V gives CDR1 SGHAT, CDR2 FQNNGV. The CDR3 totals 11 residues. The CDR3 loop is CASSPSNIQYF.

The CDR3 is CASSIQGREDEKLFF. The chain joins TRBV5-1 to TRBJ1-4. CDR1 and CDR2 from the germline V gene are SGHRS and YFSETQ. This CDR3 region has 15 residues.

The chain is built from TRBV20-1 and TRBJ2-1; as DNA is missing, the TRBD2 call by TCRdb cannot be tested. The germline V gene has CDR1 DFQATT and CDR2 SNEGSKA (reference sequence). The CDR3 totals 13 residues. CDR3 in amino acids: CSASLAGGIEQFF.

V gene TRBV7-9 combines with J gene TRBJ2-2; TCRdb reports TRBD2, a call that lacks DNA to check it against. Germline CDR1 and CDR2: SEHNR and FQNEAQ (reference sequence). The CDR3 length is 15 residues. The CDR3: CASSPGLENTGELFF.

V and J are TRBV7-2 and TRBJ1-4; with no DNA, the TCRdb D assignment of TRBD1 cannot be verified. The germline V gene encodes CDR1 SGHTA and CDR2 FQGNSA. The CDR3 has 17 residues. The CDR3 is CASSLAFRGATNEKLFF.

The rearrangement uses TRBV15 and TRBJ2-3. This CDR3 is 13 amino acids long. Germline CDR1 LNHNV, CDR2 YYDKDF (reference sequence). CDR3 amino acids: CATSRPNVDTQYF.

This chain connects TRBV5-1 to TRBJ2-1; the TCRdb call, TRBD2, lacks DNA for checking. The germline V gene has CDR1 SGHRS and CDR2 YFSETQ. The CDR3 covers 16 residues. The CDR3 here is CASSLVAGGIYNEQFF.

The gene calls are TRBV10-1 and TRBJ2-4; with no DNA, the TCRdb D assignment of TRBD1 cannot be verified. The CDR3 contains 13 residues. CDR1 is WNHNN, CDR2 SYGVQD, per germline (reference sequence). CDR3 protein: CASRTGAKNIQYF.

CDR3 in amino acids: CASSPSGTRPNTEAFF. The V call is TRBV18, the J call TRBJ1-1. The CDR3 sequence is 16 residues long. Germline CDR1 KGHSH, CDR2 LQKENI.

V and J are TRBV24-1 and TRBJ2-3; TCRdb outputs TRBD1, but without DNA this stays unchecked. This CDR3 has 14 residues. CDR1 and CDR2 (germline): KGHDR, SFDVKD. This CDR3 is CATSETGGSDTQYF.

The CDR3 loop is CASRQGSGANVLTF. The genes are TRBV25-1 and TRBJ2-6. Germline CDR1 and CDR2: MGHDK and SYGVNS. The CDR3 has 14 amino acids.

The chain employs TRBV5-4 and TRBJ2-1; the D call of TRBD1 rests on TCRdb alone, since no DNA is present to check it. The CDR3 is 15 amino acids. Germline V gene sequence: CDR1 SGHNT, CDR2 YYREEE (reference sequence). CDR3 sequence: CASSLEGQGIGKQFF.

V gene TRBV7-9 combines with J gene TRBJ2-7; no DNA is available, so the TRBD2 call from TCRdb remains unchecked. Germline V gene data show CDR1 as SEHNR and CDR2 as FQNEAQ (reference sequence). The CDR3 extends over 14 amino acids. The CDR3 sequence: CASSLVNSGDEQYF. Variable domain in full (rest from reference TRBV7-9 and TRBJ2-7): DTGVSQNPRHKITKRGQNVTFRCDPISEHNRLYWYRQTLGQGPEFLTYFQNEAQLEKSRLLSDRFSAERPKGSFSTLEIQRTEQGDSAMYLCASSLVNSGDEQYFGPGTRLTVT.

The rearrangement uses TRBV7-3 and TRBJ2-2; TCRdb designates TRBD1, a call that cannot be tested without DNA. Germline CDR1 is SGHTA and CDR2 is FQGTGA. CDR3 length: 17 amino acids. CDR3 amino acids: CASSPLRQGRGTGELFF. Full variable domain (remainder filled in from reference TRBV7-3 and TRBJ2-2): GAGVSQTPSNKVTEKGKYVELRCDPISGHTALYWYRQSLGQGPEFLIYFQGTGAADDSGLPNDRFFAVRPEGSVSTLKIQRTERGDSAVYLCASSPLRQGRGTGELFFGEGSRLTVL.